This TCR beta chain is from a study of OX40 agonist ivuxolimab in advanced cancers. Study-wide results and limits: CD4+ and CD8+ blood T cells expanded clonally by week 6 at 0.1 to 3.0 mg/kg.

This CDR3 contains 15 residues. Germline V lookup: CDR1 MDHEN, CDR2 SYDVKM. The J segment lost 7 bases and the V segment lost 5 bases, leaving 5 bases of the junction unmatched. TCRdb's copy holds only in-frame clones and misses some; the assay was immunoSEQ multiplex PCR. The sample consists of some 81,000 clones, more than 70% of them appearing once. Peripheral blood came from all dose cohorts at three timepoints. This clone appeared a few times. What it recognizes is unknown. The receptor was isolated from an adult with an advanced solid tumor such as melanoma, head and neck, liver or kidney cancer. This chain joins TRBV28 and TRBJ1-6, with 10 bases fitting TRBD1. The source was CD4+ or CD8+ T cells sorted from blood, collected in a trial of the OX40 agonist ivuxolimab. The CDR3 DNA is TGTGCCAGCAGTCGTCCGGGACAGGGGAATTCACCCCTCCACTTT. It is translated as CASSRPGQGNSPLHF.